One sample yielded the 20 T cell receptor beta chains listed below, sequenced in a study of technical replicates of blood from a few donors. The method was immunoSEQ multiplex PCR; TCRdb's version includes in-frame clones alone and lacks a portion of them. The sample shows tens of thousands of clones, 93% of them seen only once. Material for sequencing was T cells isolated from PBMCs. These receptors all come from a human donor in good health.

This rearrangement joins TRBV7-9 to TRBJ1-2; no definite D call. CDR3 length: 14 amino acids. Between the trimmed V and J ends, which lost 5 bases and 5 bases, there was a span of 15 bases. CDR1 is SEHNR, CDR2 FQNEAQ, per germline (reference sequence). Here the CDR3 reads CASSPRERSYGYTF. The CDR3 DNA is TGTGCCAGCAGCCCCCGGGAAAGATCGTATGGCTACACCTTC.

The chain recombines TRBV2 with TRBJ2-1, with 7 bases identical to TRBD2. J lost 0 bases, V lost 11 bases, and 10 bases had no gene match. CDR1 and CDR2 from the germline V gene are SNHLY and FYNNEI. This CDR3 contains 15 residues. In DNA form, the CDR3 reads TGTGCCGAGCAAGTAGCGGGTAGCTCCTACAATGAGCAGTTCTTC. Translation: CAEQVAGSSYNEQFF. The variable domain in full, with the rest retrieved from reference TRBV2 and TRBJ2-1, is EPEVTQTPSHQVTQMGQEVILRCVPISNHLYFYWYRQILGQKVEFLVSFYNNEISEKSEIFDDQFSVERPDGSNFTLKIRSTKLEDSAMYFCAEQVAGSSYNEQFFGPGTRLTVL.

V gene TRBV10-2 combines with J gene TRBJ1-6; the match to TRBD1 covers 7 bases. Trimming removed 6 bases from V and 16 bases from J; junction bases left unmatched: 9. The germline V gene encodes CDR1 WSHSY and CDR2 SAAADI. The CDR3 is made up of 12 amino acids. In nucleotides, the CDR3 is TGCGCCAGCAGCCCCGGGACAGTAGGGCTCCACTTT. Protein: CASSPGTVGLHF.

The J gene is TRBJ1-1, the V gene TRBV9; D not resolved. Germline CDR1 reads SGDLS; CDR2 reads YYNGEE. V shed 4 bases and J shed 0 bases, with 13 bases lying between them. The CDR3 has 15 residues. The chain's CDR3 is CASSPGPTMNTEAFF. The CDR3 nucleotides read TGTGCCAGCAGCCCTGGACCGACTATGAACACTGAAGCTTTCTTT. Together with reference TRBV9 and TRBJ1-1, the CDR3 gives the full variable domain: DSGVTQTPKHLITATGQRVTLRCSPRSGDLSVYWYQQSLDQGLQFLIQYYNGEERAKGNILERFSAQQFPDLHSELNLSSLELGDSALYFCASSPGPTMNTEAFFGQGTRLTVV.

The chain employs TRBV7-9 and TRBJ1-5; a weak D match, TRBD1 (5 bases). This CDR3 comprises 15 residues. CDR1 and CDR2 (germline): SEHNR, FQNEAQ (reference sequence). The V and J ends lost 3 bases and 7 bases respectively, with 16 bases between them. The CDR3 is CASSFADRPGQPQHF. Here the CDR3 DNA reads TGTGCCAGCAGCTTTGCTGACAGACCAGGGCAGCCCCAGCATTTT.

This chain joins TRBV29-1 and TRBJ2-7, with TRBD2 matching 8 bases. The V gene's germline CDR1 is SQVTM and CDR2 ANQGSEA. The CDR3 sequence is 13 residues long. J lost 3 bases, V lost 4 bases, and 5 bases had no gene match. The CDR3 reads CSVGLAPRYEQYF. DNA of the CDR3: TGCAGCGTTGGACTAGCGCCACGCTACGAGCAGTACTTC.

The chain couples TRBV19 to TRBJ2-7, with D tentatively TRBD2 (5 bases). This CDR3 is 12 amino acids long. Looked up from germline, CDR1 is LNHDA and CDR2 is SQIVND (reference sequence). The ends were cut back, 8 bases at V and 2 bases at J, with 10 bases in the middle. The CDR3 spells CASGGFPYEQYF. The CDR3 region has the DNA TGTGCCAGTGGCGGGTTTCCCTACGAGCAGTACTTC.

The table lists this clone with a count of one. This chain links TRBV7-8 with TRBJ2-5; 8 bases agree with TRBD2. This CDR3 has 17 residues. The V gene end was trimmed by 4 bases and the J gene end by 0 bases; junction bases not matched to a gene: 10. Looked up from germline, CDR1 is SGHVS and CDR2 is FQNEAQ. The CDR3 region is CASSSFLGSGDQETQYF. CDR3 sequence (DNA): TGTGCCAGCAGCTCCTTCCTTGGTAGCGGGGACCAAGAGACCCAGTACTTC.

Here the CDR3 DNA reads TGTGCCAGCAGCTCATACTCGGACACCAAGAACACTGAAGCTTTCTTT. Its translation is CASSSYSDTKNTEAFF. The genes are TRBV13 and TRBJ1-1; D perhaps matches TRBD1 (5 bases). Per the germline V gene, CDR1 is PRHDT and CDR2 is FYEKMQ (reference sequence). CDR3 length: 16 residues. Trimming removed 4 bases at V and 1 base at J, with 16 bases between.

The chain recombines TRBV19 with TRBJ2-1; the D is unclear. CDR1 is LNHDA, CDR2 SQIVND, per germline (reference sequence). V was shortened by 0 bases and J by 9 bases, with 6 bases between the two germline ends. The CDR3 has 12 residues. For the CDR3, the DNA is TGTGCCAGTAGTATAGAAGTCGGTGAGCAGTTCTTC. Its protein is CASSIEVGEQFF.

V is TRBV6-8 and J is TRBJ1-3; TRBD1 matches 11 bases. The V gene's germline CDR1 is MNHGY and CDR2 SAAAGT. CDR3 length equals 18 residues. V trimming: 5 bases; J trimming: 1 base; junction bases outside the gene matches: 10. This chain's CDR3 is CASSGGTGGCASGNTIYF. As DNA, the CDR3 is TGTGCCAGCAGTGGGGGGACAGGGGGTTGCGCGTCTGGAAACACCATATATTTT.

The chain joins TRBV18 to TRBJ2-5, with D possibly TRBD2 on 6 matching bases. CDR3 size: 13 residues. The V gene lost 0 bases and the J gene lost 7 bases, with 9 bases spanning the gap. Germline lookup yields CDR1 KGHSH and CDR2 LQKENI. Written as DNA, the CDR3 is TGTGCCAGCTCACCACCCGGGGGAGGGACCCAGTACTTC. Its protein is CASSPPGGGTQYF.

V usage is TRBV2 and J usage is TRBJ2-7; no definite D call. The V end lost 6 bases, the J end lost 3 bases, and 21 bases lay between the germline ends. The CDR3 is made up of 16 amino acids. CDR1 is SNHLY and CDR2 is FYNNEI in the germline V gene. CDR3 nucleotide sequence: TGTGCCAGCAGGCCCACGAGCTGGGCGCCAGACTACGAGCAGTACTTC. Protein sequence: CASRPTSWAPDYEQYF.

This chain links TRBV25-1 with TRBJ1-1; perhaps TRBD1 as D (5 bases). The V and J ends lost 3 bases and 4 bases respectively, with 12 bases between them. In germline, CDR1 is MGHDK, CDR2 SYGVNS. The CDR3 spans 14 residues. The CDR3 DNA reads as TGTGCCAGCAGTGATCAGCCAGGGTTCACTGAAGCTTTCTTT. It translates to CASSDQPGFTEAFF. The whole variable domain, remainder taken from reference TRBV25-1 and TRBJ1-1, is EADIYQTPRYLVIGTGKKITLECSQTMGHDKMYWYQQDPGMELHLIHYSYGVNSTEKGDLSSESTVSRIRTEHFPLTLESARPSHTSQYLCASSDQPGFTEAFFGQGTRLTVV.

CDR3 nucleotide sequence: TGTGCCAGCAGCTTGGAGGGGGTTGAGCAGTTCTTC. Residues: CASSLEGVEQFF. The chain couples TRBV5-6 to TRBJ2-1; weak D call: TRBD1 (6 bases). Trimming removed 0 bases at V and 9 bases at J, with 7 bases between. Germline loops: CDR1 SGHDT, CDR2 YYEEEE. CDR3 length equals 12 residues.

This clone came up a few times. The rearrangement uses TRBV7-3 and TRBJ1-1; tentatively, D is TRBD1 (5 bases). With 2 bases removed from V and 1 base from J, the gap between germline ends came to 11 bases. The CDR3 length is 15 residues. Germline V gene lookup returns CDR1 SGHTA and CDR2 FQGTGA. CDR3 loop: CASSLSGGGNTEAFF. The CDR3 DNA follows: TGTGCCAGCAGCTTATCCGGGGGAGGGAACACTGAAGCTTTCTTT.

The chain uses TRBV7-9 and TRBJ2-3, with D possibly matching TRBD2 (6 bases). The CDR3 has 19 amino acids. Germline CDR1 SEHNR, CDR2 FQNEAQ (reference sequence). V lost 3 bases, J lost 2 bases, and 24 bases lay in between. The CDR3 DNA is TGTGCCAGCAGCTTCATTATTGCGGAGGGGAGGCCCCTCACAGATACGCAGTATTTT. Protein: CASSFIIAEGRPLTDTQYF. The complete variable domain, with remaining parts taken from reference TRBV7-9 and TRBJ2-3, reads DTGVSQNPRHKITKRGQNVTFRCDPISEHNRLYWYRQTLGQGPEFLTYFQNEAQLEKSRLLSDRFSAERPKGSFSTLEIQRTEQGDSAMYLCASSFIIAEGRPLTDTQYFGPGTRLTVL.

This chain connects TRBV7-9 to TRBJ1-4, with no clear D. Germline V gives CDR1 SEHNR, CDR2 FQNEAQ (reference sequence). CDR3 size: 14 residues. Trimming took 5 bases from V and 8 from J, leaving 15 bases between them. This CDR3 is CASSPSGFGEKLFF. The CDR3 DNA follows: TGTGCCAGCAGCCCCTCTGGGTTCGGGGAAAAACTGTTTTTT. The complete variable domain, with remaining parts taken from reference TRBV7-9 and TRBJ1-4, reads DTGVSQNPRHKITKRGQNVTFRCDPISEHNRLYWYRQTLGQGPEFLTYFQNEAQLEKSRLLSDRFSAERPKGSFSTLEIQRTEQGDSAMYLCASSPSGFGEKLFFGSGTQLSVL.

The chain combines TRBV28 with TRBJ1-5, with TRBD1 identical over 8 bases. The germline V gene has CDR1 MDHEN and CDR2 SYDVKM. V lost 8 bases and J lost 0; bases outside the gene matches: 6. CDR3 length: 15 amino acids. The CDR3 nucleotides read TGTGCCAGCTCGGGGACAGGCTTTAGCAATCAGCCCCAGCATTTT. Residues: CASSGTGFSNQPQHF.

The CDR3 is CAIVRGDRATGANVLTF. The CDR3 DNA reads as TGTGCCATCGTAAGGGGGGACAGGGCAACTGGGGCCAACGTCCTGACTTTC. V and J are TRBV7-9 and TRBJ2-6; 9 positions match TRBD1. This CDR3 is 17 amino acids long. In germline, CDR1 is SEHNR, CDR2 FQNEAQ (reference sequence). V was pared by 10 bases and J by 2 bases, with 12 bases of the junction left unmatched.